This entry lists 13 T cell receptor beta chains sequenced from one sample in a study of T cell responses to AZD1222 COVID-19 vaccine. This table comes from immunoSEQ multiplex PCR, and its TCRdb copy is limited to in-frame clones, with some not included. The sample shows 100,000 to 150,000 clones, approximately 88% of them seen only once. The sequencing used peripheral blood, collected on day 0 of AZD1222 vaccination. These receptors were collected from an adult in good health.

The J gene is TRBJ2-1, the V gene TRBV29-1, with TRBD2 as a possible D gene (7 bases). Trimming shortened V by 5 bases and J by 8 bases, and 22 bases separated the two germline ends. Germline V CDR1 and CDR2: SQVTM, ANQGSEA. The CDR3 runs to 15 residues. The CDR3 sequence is CSVRRKGGSVDEQFF. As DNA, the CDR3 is TGCAGCGTTCGGCGGAAGGGGGGGTCTGTAGATGAGCAGTTCTTC.

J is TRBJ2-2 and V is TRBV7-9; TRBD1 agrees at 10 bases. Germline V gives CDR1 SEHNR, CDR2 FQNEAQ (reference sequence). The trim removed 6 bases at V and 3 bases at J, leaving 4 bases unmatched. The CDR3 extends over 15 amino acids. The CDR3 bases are TGTGCCAGCAGGGCCGGACAGGGGGACACCGGGGAGCTGTTTTTT. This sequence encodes CASRAGQGDTGELFF.

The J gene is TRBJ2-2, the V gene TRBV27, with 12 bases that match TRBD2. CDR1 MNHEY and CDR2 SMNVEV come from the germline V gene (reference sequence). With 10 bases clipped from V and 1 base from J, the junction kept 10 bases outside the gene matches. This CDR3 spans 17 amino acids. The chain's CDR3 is CANPSSGRAMNTGELFF. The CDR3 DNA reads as TGTGCCAACCCTTCTAGCGGGAGGGCCATGAACACCGGGGAGCTGTTTTTT.

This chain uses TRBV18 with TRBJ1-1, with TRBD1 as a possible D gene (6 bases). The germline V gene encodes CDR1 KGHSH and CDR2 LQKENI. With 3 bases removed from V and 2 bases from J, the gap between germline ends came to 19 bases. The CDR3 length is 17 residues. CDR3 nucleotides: TGTGCCAGCTCACCCGAGGGGGTTACTAGCCTAAACACTGAAGCTTTCTTT. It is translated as CASSPEGVTSLNTEAFF.

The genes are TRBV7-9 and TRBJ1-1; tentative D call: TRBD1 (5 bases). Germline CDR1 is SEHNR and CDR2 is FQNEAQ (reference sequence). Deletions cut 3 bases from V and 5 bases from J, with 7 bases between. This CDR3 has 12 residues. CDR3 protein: CASSLRGTEAFF. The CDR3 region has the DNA TGTGCCAGCAGCTTGCGGGGGACTGAAGCTTTCTTT.

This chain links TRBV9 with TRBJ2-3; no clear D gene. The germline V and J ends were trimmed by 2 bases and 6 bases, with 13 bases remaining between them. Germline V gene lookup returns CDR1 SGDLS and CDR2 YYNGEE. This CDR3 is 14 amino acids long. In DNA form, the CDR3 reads TGTGCCAGCAGCGTCCTGGCATACCCGGATACGCAGTATTTT. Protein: CASSVLAYPDTQYF.

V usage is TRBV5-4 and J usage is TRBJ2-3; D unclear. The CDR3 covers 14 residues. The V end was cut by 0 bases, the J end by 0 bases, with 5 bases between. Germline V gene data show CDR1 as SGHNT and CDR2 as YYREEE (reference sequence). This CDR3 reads CASSLAGSTDTQYF. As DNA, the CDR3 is TGTGCCAGCAGCTTGGCCGGGAGCACAGATACGCAGTATTTT.

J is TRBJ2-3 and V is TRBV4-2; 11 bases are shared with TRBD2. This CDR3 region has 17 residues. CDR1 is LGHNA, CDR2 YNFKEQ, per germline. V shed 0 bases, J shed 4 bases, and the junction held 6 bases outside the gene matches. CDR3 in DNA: TGTGCCAGCAGCCAAGAGTGGATAGCGGGGGGGGCAGATACGCAGTATTTT. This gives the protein CASSQEWIAGGADTQYF.

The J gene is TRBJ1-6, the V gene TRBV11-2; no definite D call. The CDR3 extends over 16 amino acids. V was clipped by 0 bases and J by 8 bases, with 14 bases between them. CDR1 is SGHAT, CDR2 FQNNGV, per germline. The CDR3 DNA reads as TGTGCCAGCAGCTTAGATGTGGACCCCGCTTATTCACCCCTCCACTTT. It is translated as CASSLDVDPAYSPLHF.

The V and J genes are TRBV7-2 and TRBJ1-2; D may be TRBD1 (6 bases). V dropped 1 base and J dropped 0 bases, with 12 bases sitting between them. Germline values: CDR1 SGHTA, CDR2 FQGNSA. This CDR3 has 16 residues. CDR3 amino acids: CASSLGGGHPNYGYTF. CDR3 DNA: TGTGCCAGCAGCTTAGGGGGGGGCCATCCTAACTATGGCTACACCTTC.

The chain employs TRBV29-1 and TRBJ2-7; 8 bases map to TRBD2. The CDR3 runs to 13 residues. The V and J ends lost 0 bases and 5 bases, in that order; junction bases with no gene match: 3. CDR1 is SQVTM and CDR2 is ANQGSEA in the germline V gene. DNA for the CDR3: TGCAGCGTTGAAGATGGGACTAGACACGAGCAGTACTTC. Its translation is CSVEDGTRHEQYF.

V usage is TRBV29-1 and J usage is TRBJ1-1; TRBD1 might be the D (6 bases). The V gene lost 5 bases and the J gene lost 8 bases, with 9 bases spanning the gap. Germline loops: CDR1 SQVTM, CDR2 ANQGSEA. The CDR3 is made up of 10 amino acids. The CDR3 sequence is CSVLDREAFF. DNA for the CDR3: TGCAGCGTTCTCGACAGGGAAGCTTTCTTT.

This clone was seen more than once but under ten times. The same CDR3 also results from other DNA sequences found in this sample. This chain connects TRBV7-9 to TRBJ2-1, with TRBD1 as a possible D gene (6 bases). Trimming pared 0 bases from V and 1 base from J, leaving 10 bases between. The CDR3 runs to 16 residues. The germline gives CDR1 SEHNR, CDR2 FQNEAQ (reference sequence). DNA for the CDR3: TGTGCCAGCAGCTTAGCAGGGCAGGGGTCCTACAATGAGCAGTTCTTC. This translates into CASSLAGQGSYNEQFF. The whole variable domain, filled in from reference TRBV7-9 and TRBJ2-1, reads DTGVSQNPRHKITKRGQNVTFRCDPISEHNRLYWYRQTLGQGPEFLTYFQNEAQLEKSRLLSDRFSAERPKGSFSTLEIQRTEQGDSAMYLCASSLAGQGSYNEQFFGPGTRLTVL.